The present entry profiles one T cell receptor beta chain with its context. Its specificity is unknown. The CDR3 is 16 amino acids. Germline CDR1 and CDR2: SEHNR and FQNEAQ (reference sequence). V dropped 1 base and J dropped 2; count of bases not matched to a gene: 7. These data come from a study of CD8 T cells in Susac syndrome. The study's findings and limits: There were some 16 Susac-specific public clones in total CD8+ repertoires and a few in CD8+ TEMRA repertoires. Among people with Susac, CD8+ clonal expansion was greatest in TEMRA cells and active patients.

cDNA came from around 0.5 to 1 ug RNA primed by random hexamers. An immunoSEQ multiplex PCR generated amplified TCR beta CDR3 products spanning 54 Vbeta and 13 Jbeta. MiXCR, run by TCRdb on the immunoSEQ multiplex PCR reads, gives a single entry per CDR3 protein. This sample has some 130,000 distinct CDR3 sequences, with 95% found just once. The chain carries TRBV7-9 and TRBJ2-5; 7 bases fit TRBD1. Sequences were obtained from CD8+ T cells from PBMCs. This TCR came from a human donor with Susac syndrome. CDR3 nucleotides: TGTGCCAGCAGCTTAGAAGAGGGACAGACTCAAGAGACCCAGTACTTC. As protein: CASSLEEGQTQETQYF.